This T cell receptor (beta chain) was profiled in a study of shared T cell receptors in the human thymus. Here immunoSEQ multiplex PCR was the method, and the copy in TCRdb shows in-frame clones only, minus some. The sample has 500,000 to 750,000 clones, 85% to 90% seen once. Germline V CDR1 and CDR2: SGHNT, YENEEA. CDR3 length equals 16 residues. V was cut by 0 bases and J by 0 bases, with 9 bases left in between. Separately, the same data were catalogued under a study of human thymus T cells. According to that study: Resections from corrective heart surgery provided thymus tissue.

The clonotype comes from a boy under two years old with a congenital heart defect. Sample: thymocytes. This chain connects TRBV11-3 to TRBJ1-3; possible D gene TRBD1, 5 bases. The DNA of the CDR3 is TGTGCCAGCAGCTTAGATCGCAGGGCCTCTGGAAACACCATATATTTT. Its protein is CASSLDRRASGNTIYF.